Listed below are T cell receptor beta chains from one sample, sequenced in a study of blood T cell repertoires in COVID-19. Using immunoSEQ multiplex PCR, the repertoire was profiled, and TCRdb retains in-frame clones only, with some absent. The profile covers tens of thousands of clones, with 87% appearing a single time and about 9.4% taken by the ten largest. The sequenced sample was peripheral blood. The receptor set was obtained from a human donor in a cohort sampled during active COVID-19. CDR3s include the opening cysteine and the closing phenylalanine or tryptophan. The D gene is left open where the match is weak. Where a row states a size, it is once, few, many or the class of an expanded clone; other rows omit it.

j_call	v_call	cdr3_length	clone_size	d_call	cdr3_nt	cdr3_aa
TRBJ2-1	TRBV2	15	-	-	TGTGCCAGCAGTGAAACGGCGGTCTCCTACAATGAGCAGTTCTTC	CASSETAVSYNEQFF
TRBJ2-1	TRBV6-5	15	-	TRBD2	TGTGCCAGCCTGGACTCTAGCGGGGGGTACAATGAGCAGTTCTTC	CASLDSSGGYNEQFF
TRBJ1-4	TRBV7-9	12	-	-	TGTGCCAGCAGCTTAGCTTCAGGGAAACTGTTTTTT	CASSLASGKLFF
TRBJ2-5	TRBV7-9	14	-	-	TGTGCCAGCAGCCCAATAGCCGGCCAAGAGACCCAGTACTTC	CASSPIAGQETQYF
TRBJ2-4	TRBV6-6	13	-	-	TGTGCCAGCAGTTCAGCAGGATCCGGCATTCAGTACTTC	CASSSAGSGIQYF
TRBJ1-2	TRBV12-3/TRBV12-4	13	-	-	TGTGCCAGCAGTTCCACAGTTAACTATGGCTACACCTTC	CASSSTVNYGYTF
TRBJ2-7	TRBV5-8	16	-	TRBD1	TGTGCCAGCAGCTTGGCCCTCGGGACAGGTATCTACGAGCAGTACTTC	CASSLALGTGIYEQYF
TRBJ1-1	TRBV18	17	once	TRBD1	TGTGCCAGCTCATCCCGCCCCGGGACAGGGGGCCACACTGAAGCTTTCTTT	CASSSRPGTGGHTEAFF
TRBJ2-1	TRBV7-6	15	-	-	TGTGCCAGCAGCTCCGGAGATCCAACCTACAATGAGCAGTTCTTC	CASSSGDPTYNEQFF
TRBJ2-3	TRBV6-1	15	-	TRBD1	TGTGCCAGCAGTGAAGGGACAGGGTTGGCAGATACGCAGTATTTT	CASSEGTGLADTQYF
TRBJ2-1	TRBV18	15	-	TRBD2	TGTGCCAGCTCACCAGAACTAGCGGGGGTCTCCGGACTGTTCTTC	CASSPELAGVSGLFF
TRBJ2-7	TRBV2	13	-	-	TGTGCCAGCAGTGCCACAGGGATCCACGAGCAGTACTTC	CASSATGIHEQYF
TRBJ2-3	TRBV6-5	13	-	-	TGTGCCAGCAGTAGGACTGGCACAGATACGCAGTATTTT	CASSRTGTDTQYF
TRBJ2-7	TRBV7-8	12	-	-	TGTGCCAGCAGCCCGCAGTCCTACGAGCAGTACTTC	CASSPQSYEQYF
TRBJ2-1	TRBV5-8	15	-	-	TGTGCCAGCAGCCCGGGGGAGGTAGCCTACAATGAGCAGTTCTTC	CASSPGEVAYNEQFF
TRBJ1-3	TRBV5-1	15	-	-	TGCGCCAGCAGCTTGGGGGCCGGTCAGGGAAACACCATATATTTT	CASSLGAGQGNTIYF
TRBJ2-7	TRBV6-1	17	-	TRBD2	TGTGCCAGCAGTGCCGGACTGGGACTAGCGGGAGTCTACGAGCAGTACTTC	CASSAGLGLAGVYEQYF
TRBJ1-2	TRBV30	13	-	TRBD1	TGTGCCTGGAGTCAGGACAGGGACTATGGCTACACCTTC	CAWSQDRDYGYTF
TRBJ1-5	TRBV5-6	16	-	TRBD1	TGTGCCAGCAGCTGGGGGGGACAGGGTTCCAATCAGCCCCAGCATTTT	CASSWGGQGSNQPQHF
TRBJ2-5	TRBV14	17	-	TRBD2	TGTGCCAGCAGCCAAGTGTCCCTAGCGGGGGTCCAAGAGACCCAGTACTTC	CASSQVSLAGVQETQYF
TRBJ2-5	TRBV9	15	-	-	TGTGCCAGCAGCGCCCTTGGGGGGATTGGAGAGACCCAGTACTTC	CASSALGGIGETQYF
TRBJ2-1	TRBV7-7	13	-	-	TGTGCCAGCAGCAAGTATTGGGGGGATGAGCAGTTCTTC	CASSKYWGDEQFF
TRBJ1-2	TRBV5-3	16	-	TRBD1	TGTGCCAGAAGACCCCGTAAGGACAGGGAGGGTAGTGGCTACACCTTC	CARRPRKDREGSGYTF
TRBJ2-7	TRBV5-1	15	-	TRBD1	TGCGCCAGCACCACCTCCGGGACAGGGGGATACGAGCAGTACTTC	CASTTSGTGGYEQYF
TRBJ1-1	TRBV29-1	14	-	-	TGCAGCGTTGTGAAGGGGGTTGGGAACACTGAAGCTTTCTTT	CSVVKGVGNTEAFF
TRBJ1-3	TRBV11-3	17	-	-	TGTGCCAGCAGCTCCGGGGGAAAAGGGAGCTCTGGAAACACCATATATTTT	CASSSGGKGSSGNTIYF
TRBJ2-5	TRBV7-8	18	-	TRBD1	TGTGCCAGCAGCTTGAGCCAGAGCGGGACAGGGGTTCGGAAGACCCAGTACTTC	CASSLSQSGTGVRKTQYF
TRBJ1-2	TRBV14	14	-	-	TGTGCCAGCAGCCAAGATATGGCAGCTAGGGGCTACACCTTC	CASSQDMAARGYTF
TRBJ2-5	TRBV21-1	13	-	-	TGTGCCAGCAGACACAGGAAAGGAGAGACCCAGTACTTC	CASRHRKGETQYF
TRBJ2-7	TRBV28	11	-	-	TGTGCCAGCAGTTTCGGCTACGAGCAGTACTTC	CASSFGYEQYF
TRBJ2-7	TRBV13	14	-	TRBD2	TGTGCCAGCAGCTTGGGCGGGGGGAACTACGAGCAGTACTTC	CASSLGGGNYEQYF
TRBJ2-3	TRBV30	10	-	-	TGTGCCTGGGCCCGGGGTACGCAGTATTTT	CAWARGTQYF
TRBJ2-3	TRBV7-9	15	-	TRBD2	TGTGCCAGCAGCTTACTAGCGGGAGCAAGGGATACGCAGTATTTT	CASSLLAGARDTQYF
TRBJ1-1	TRBV29-1	13	-	TRBD1	TGCAGCGTTGAAGATGGGGACAGGGTAAGGGCTTTCTTT	CSVEDGDRVRAFF
TRBJ2-2	TRBV7-8	17	-	-	TGTGCCAGCAGCCACCCGGCGAGCGCGACGAACACCGGGGAGCTGTTTTTT	CASSHPASATNTGELFF
TRBJ1-1	TRBV5-1	15	once	TRBD1	TGCGCCAGCAGCTTGGAGGCCAGGGGGGACACTGAAGCTTTCTTT	CASSLEARGDTEAFF
TRBJ1-2	TRBV30	15	-	-	TGTGCCTGGAGTGAGGGACTCCCGAGGGTCTATGGCTACACCTTC	CAWSEGLPRVYGYTF
TRBJ1-1	TRBV19	14	-	TRBD1	TGTGCCAGTAGTGGACAGGGAAGGGGCACTGAAGCTTTCTTT	CASSGQGRGTEAFF
TRBJ1-5	TRBV19	15	-	TRBD1	TGTGCCAGTAGTATAGGCCAGGGGGGCAATCAGCCCCAGCATTTT	CASSIGQGGNQPQHF
TRBJ1-6	TRBV9	16	-	-	TGTGCCAGCAGCGTGACAGCCAGCTCCTATAATTCACCCCTCCACTTT	CASSVTASSYNSPLHF
TRBJ2-7	TRBV3-1/TRBV3-2	15	-	TRBD2	TGTGCCAGCAGCATGGGAGCGGGAGGCCCCTACGAGCAGTACTTC	CASSMGAGGPYEQYF
TRBJ2-1	TRBV5-3	15	-	-	TGTGCCAGAAGCCCCACGGAACTAAGCTACAATGAGCAGTTCTTC	CARSPTELSYNEQFF
TRBJ2-2	TRBV19	15	-	TRBD2	TGTGCCAGTAGTATTCAACTAGCGATTACCGGGGAGCTGTTTTTT	CASSIQLAITGELFF
TRBJ1-2	TRBV19	14	once	TRBD1	TGTGCCAGTAGAGACAGGGGGCGAGTTTATGGCTACACCTTC	CASRDRGRVYGYTF
TRBJ1-5	TRBV30	15	-	-	TGTGCCTGGAGTAGTTCCGGTGCTTCAAATCAGCCCCAGCATTTT	CAWSSSGASNQPQHF
TRBJ1-1	TRBV7-8	14	-	-	TGTGCCAGCAGCTCGGGACTGTTGACCACTGAAGCTTTCTTT	CASSSGLLTTEAFF
TRBJ2-7	TRBV9	14	once	-	TGTGCCAGCAGCGCGACCGGGACAACCTACGAGCAGTACTTC	CASSATGTTYEQYF
TRBJ2-7	TRBV5-1	15	few	-	TGCGCCAGCAGCTTGAAGAATCCAGAAACCTACGAGCAGTACTTC	CASSLKNPETYEQYF
TRBJ2-7	TRBV18	15	-	TRBD2	TGTGCCAGCTCACCCCGGACTAGCGGGGCCTACGAGCAGTACTTC	CASSPRTSGAYEQYF
TRBJ1-3	TRBV19	15	-	-	TGTGCCAGTAGTATTGACGACAGCTCTGGAAACACCATATATTTT	CASSIDDSSGNTIYF
TRBJ1-1	TRBV19	14	-	-	TGTGCCAGTAGTGAGCAGGGTGTGAACACTGAAGCTTTCTTT	CASSEQGVNTEAFF
TRBJ1-2	TRBV9	16	-	-	TGTGCCAGCAGCCAATCTACAGGGACCATCTCCTATGGCTACACCTTC	CASSQSTGTISYGYTF
TRBJ2-5	TRBV7-9	13	-	-	TGTGCCAGCAGCTTTGGGGGGGCAGTGACCCAGTACTTC	CASSFGGAVTQYF
TRBJ1-1	TRBV3-1/TRBV3-2	14	-	TRBD1	TGTGCCAGCAGCCTCCAACACAGGGGCACTGAAGCTTTCTTT	CASSLQHRGTEAFF
TRBJ2-7	TRBV3-1/TRBV3-2	10	medium-sized	-	TGTGCCAGCAGCGCGGTCGAGCAGTACTTC	CASSAVEQYF
TRBJ2-7	TRBV5-8	14	-	-	TGTGCCAGCAGCTTGGAGGCAGGCCCCTACGAGCAGTACTTC	CASSLEAGPYEQYF